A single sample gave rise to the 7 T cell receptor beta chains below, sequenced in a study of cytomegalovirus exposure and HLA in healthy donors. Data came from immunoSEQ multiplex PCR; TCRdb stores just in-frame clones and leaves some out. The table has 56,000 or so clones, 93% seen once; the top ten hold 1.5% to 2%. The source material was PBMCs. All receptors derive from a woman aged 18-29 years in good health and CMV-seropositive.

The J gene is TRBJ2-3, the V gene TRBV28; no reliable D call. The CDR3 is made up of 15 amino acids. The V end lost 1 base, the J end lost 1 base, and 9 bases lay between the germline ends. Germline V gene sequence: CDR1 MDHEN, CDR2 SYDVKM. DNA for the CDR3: TGTGCCAGCAGTTTATCAGACTCGGGCACAGATACGCAGTATTTT. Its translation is CASSLSDSGTDTQYF.

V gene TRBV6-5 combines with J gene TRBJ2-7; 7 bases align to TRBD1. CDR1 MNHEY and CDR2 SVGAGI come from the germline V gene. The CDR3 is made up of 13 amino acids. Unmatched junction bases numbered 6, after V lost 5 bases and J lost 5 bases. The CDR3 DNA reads TGTGCCAGCAGTCAGGGACAGTACAACGAGCAGTACTTC. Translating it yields CASSQGQYNEQYF.

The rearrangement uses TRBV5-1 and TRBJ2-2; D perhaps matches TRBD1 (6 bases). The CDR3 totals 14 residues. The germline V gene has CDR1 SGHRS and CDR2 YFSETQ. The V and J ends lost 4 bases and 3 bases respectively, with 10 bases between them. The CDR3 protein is CASSIGTHTGELFF. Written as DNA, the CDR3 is TGCGCCAGCAGCATCGGGACACACACCGGGGAGCTGTTTTTT.

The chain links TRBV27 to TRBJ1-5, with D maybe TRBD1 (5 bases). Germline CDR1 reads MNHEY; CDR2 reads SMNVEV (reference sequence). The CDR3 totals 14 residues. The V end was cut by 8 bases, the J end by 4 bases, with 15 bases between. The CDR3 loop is CASGPGLSNQPQHF. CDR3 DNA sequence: TGTGCCAGCGGGCCGGGACTGTCAAATCAGCCCCAGCATTTT.

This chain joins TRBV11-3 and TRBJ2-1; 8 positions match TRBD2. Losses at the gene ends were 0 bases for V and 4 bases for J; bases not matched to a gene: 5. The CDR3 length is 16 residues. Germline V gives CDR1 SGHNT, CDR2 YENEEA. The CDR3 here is CASSLEGSGAYNEQFF. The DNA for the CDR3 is TGTGCCAGCAGCTTAGAGGGTAGCGGGGCTTACAATGAGCAGTTCTTC. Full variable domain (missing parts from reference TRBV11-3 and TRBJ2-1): EAGVVQSPRYKIIEKKQPVAFWCNPISGHNTLYWYLQNLGQGPELLIRYENEEAVDDSQLPKDRFSAERLKGVDSTLKIQPAELGDSAVYLCASSLEGSGAYNEQFFGPGTRLTVL.

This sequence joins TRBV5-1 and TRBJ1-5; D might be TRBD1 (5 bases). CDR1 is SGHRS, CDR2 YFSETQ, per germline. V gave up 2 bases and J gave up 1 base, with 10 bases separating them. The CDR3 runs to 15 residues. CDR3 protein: CASSLWGVSNQPQHF. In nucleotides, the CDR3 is TGCGCCAGCAGCTTATGGGGGGTCAGCAATCAGCCCCAGCATTTT.

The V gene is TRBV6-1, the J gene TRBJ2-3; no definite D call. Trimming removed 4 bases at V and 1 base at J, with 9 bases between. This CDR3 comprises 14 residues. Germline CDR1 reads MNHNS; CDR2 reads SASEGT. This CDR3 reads CASSGAAGTDTQYF. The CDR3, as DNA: TGTGCCAGCAGTGGGGCAGCTGGCACAGATACGCAGTATTTT.